The 19 T cell receptor beta chains below were found in one sample sequenced in a study of cytomegalovirus exposure and HLA in healthy donors (TCRdb year 2017). Libraries were constructed by the immunoSEQ multiplex PCR assay. TCRdb carries this immuneACCESS record with in-frame sequences only. Its versions omit some clonotypes, under half of them owing to an unresolved V gene in the studies checked, with the rest unexplained. The sample has 210,000 or so clones on record, around 88% of them singletons. The ten largest account for just under 3% of the sample. The sequencing sample was made of PBMCs. The source of these receptors is a woman aged 18-30 years in good health and CMV-seronegative.

The V call is TRBV28, the J call TRBJ2-7; the D gene is possibly TRBD2 (6 bases). The V gene's germline CDR1 is MDHEN and CDR2 SYDVKM. The V gene lost 8 bases and the J gene lost 0 bases, with 26 bases spanning the gap. The CDR3 loop spans 18 amino acids. The CDR3 region is CASHDFSGGRPSSYEQYF. CDR3 in DNA: TGTGCCAGCCATGACTTTAGCGGCGGGCGTCCAAGCTCCTACGAGCAGTACTTC.

The gene calls are TRBV6-1 and TRBJ2-2, with 9 bases fitting TRBD2. The V gene's germline CDR1 is MNHNS and CDR2 SASEGT. Trimming cost V 3 bases and J 4 bases; bases outside gene matches: 12. The CDR3 contains 18 residues. CDR3 in amino acids: CASSDAGGRARSTGELFF. CDR3 nucleotides: TGTGCCAGCAGTGACGCGGGCGGGAGGGCCCGGAGCACCGGGGAGCTGTTTTTT.

The V and J genes are TRBV7-8 and TRBJ2-1, with 7 positions matching TRBD2. The CDR3 spans 13 residues. V gave up 1 base and J gave up 8 bases; unmatched junction bases: 2. In germline, CDR1 is SGHVS, CDR2 FQNEAQ. DNA of the CDR3: TGTGCCAGCAGCTTAGTTGGGGGGGATGAGCAGTTCTTC. Protein product: CASSLVGGDEQFF.

CDR3 sequence: CASSPLGLAGDTGELFF. The CDR3 DNA reads TGTGCCAGCAGCCCCCTAGGGCTAGCGGGAGACACCGGGGAGCTGTTTTTT. The chain has TRBV4-2 and TRBJ2-2; TRBD2 matches at 10 bases. CDR1 and CDR2 from the germline V gene are LGHNA and YNFKEQ. J lost 3 bases, V lost 4 bases, and 8 bases had no gene match. The CDR3 totals 17 residues.

The chain joins TRBV6-5 to TRBJ2-5; 8 bases align to TRBD2. Germline CDR1 is MNHEY and CDR2 is SVGAGI. Trimming took 4 bases from V and 2 from J; bases not matched to a gene: 6. This CDR3 has 15 amino acids. CDR3: CASSSPPGGQETQYF. In nucleotides, the CDR3 is TGTGCCAGCAGTTCCCCTCCGGGAGGGCAAGAGACCCAGTACTTC.

J is TRBJ2-7 and V is TRBV4-3, with 8 bases aligning to TRBD1. From germline, CDR1 is LGHNA and CDR2 YSLEER. Losses at the gene ends were 3 bases for V and 5 bases for J; bases not matched to a gene: 15. There are 17 residues in the CDR3. This CDR3 reads CASSHIADRDEMDEQYF. As DNA, the CDR3 is TGCGCCAGCAGCCACATCGCGGACAGGGACGAGATGGACGAGCAGTACTTC.

The V call is TRBV4-1, the J call TRBJ2-7, with 10 positions matching TRBD1. Germline CDR1 reads MGHRA; CDR2 reads YSYEKL. V lost 1 base and J lost 4; bases outside the gene matches: 10. This CDR3 spans 17 amino acids. CDR3 in DNA: TGCGCCAGCAGCCAAGGTTCCCTTCGGGACAGGGGATACGAGCAGTACTTC. This codes for CASSQGSLRDRGYEQYF.

The rearrangement links TRBV6-5 to TRBJ1-5, with 7 bases fitting TRBD1. The junction had 4 bases not matched to a gene; V was cut back by 2 bases and J by 3 bases. CDR3 length equals 15 residues. Germline lookup yields CDR1 MNHEY and CDR2 SVGAGI. CDR3 loop: CASSYNGTDNQPQHF. CDR3 coding DNA: TGTGCCAGCAGTTACAACGGGACAGACAATCAGCCCCAGCATTTT.

The genes are TRBV7-9 and TRBJ2-3; 7 bases align to TRBD2. After removal of 0 bases from V and 2 bases from J, the junction contained 5 bases not matched to a gene. This CDR3 spans 16 amino acids. Germline-derived CDR1 and CDR2 are SEHNR and FQNEAQ (reference sequence). The CDR3 coding sequence is TGTGCCAGCAGCTTAGCGAATGCGGGGGACACAGATACGCAGTATTTT. Translated: CASSLANAGDTDTQYF.

This chain connects TRBV7-8 to TRBJ2-3, with TRBD2 matching 13 bases. The CDR3 sequence is 15 residues long. V lost 7 bases to trimming and J lost 5 bases; unmatched junction nucleotides: 6. CDR1 and CDR2 from the germline V gene are SGHVS and FQNEAQ. CDR3 in DNA: TGTGCCAGCACCCGGACTAGCGGGGGCGGAGATACGCAGTATTTT. It encodes CASTRTSGGGDTQYF.

This chain uses TRBV28 with TRBJ2-5; D is uncertain. From germline, CDR1 is MDHEN and CDR2 SYDVKM. V dropped 6 bases and J dropped 0 bases, with 17 bases sitting between them. The CDR3 loop spans 16 amino acids. The CDR3 DNA is TGTGCCAGCAGCTCCTACAAAGCGTTGTACCAAGAGACCCAGTACTTC. Its protein is CASSSYKALYQETQYF.

This rearrangement joins TRBV11-2 to TRBJ1-2; tentatively, D is TRBD1 (5 bases). The CDR3 sequence is 15 residues long. Germline assignment: CDR1 SGHAT and CDR2 FQNNGV. V dropped 5 bases and J dropped 8 bases, with 21 bases sitting between them. The CDR3 sequence is CASSARRVEIDGYTF. CDR3 sequence (DNA): TGTGCCAGCAGCGCCCGCAGGGTGGAGATTGACGGCTACACCTTC.

V is TRBV19 and J is TRBJ2-7; TRBD1 matches 7 bases. The germline CDR1 and CDR2 sequences are LNHDA and SQIVND (reference sequence). The V gene end was trimmed by 3 bases and the J gene end by 4 bases; junction bases not matched to a gene: 9. The CDR3 is 15 amino acids. The CDR3 DNA reads TGTGCCAGTAGTATCGGTCAGGGGGTTGTTTACGAGCAGTACTTC. As protein: CASSIGQGVVYEQYF.

The chain joins TRBV13 to TRBJ2-7, with 7 bases aligning to TRBD2. This CDR3 has 16 residues. J lost 4 bases, V lost 5 bases, and 14 bases had no gene match. The germline gives CDR1 PRHDT, CDR2 FYEKMQ (reference sequence). CDR3 loop: CASSPLLGEGQYEQYF. The CDR3 coding sequence is TGTGCCAGCAGCCCCTTATTGGGGGAGGGCCAATACGAGCAGTACTTC.

The chain combines TRBV6-5 with TRBJ1-4; D is perhaps TRBD1 (6 bases). The ends were cut back, 2 bases at V and 6 bases at J, with 13 bases in the middle. The germline CDR1 and CDR2 sequences are MNHEY and SVGAGI. The length of the CDR3 is 15 residues. CDR3 amino acids: CASSYTGGADEKLFF. CDR3 DNA sequence: TGTGCCAGCAGTTACACTGGGGGGGCTGATGAAAAACTGTTTTTT.

The J gene is TRBJ2-1, the V gene TRBV9; 7 bases align to TRBD2. Germline trimming cut 4 bases from V and 8 bases from J; bases unmatched to any gene: 18. The CDR3 extends over 17 amino acids. Per germline, CDR1 SGDLS and CDR2 YYNGEE. CDR3 loop: CASSNWGGTLLGDEQFF. The CDR3 coding sequence is TGTGCCAGCAGCAACTGGGGGGGGACTCTACTCGGCGATGAGCAGTTCTTC. Complete variable domain (other parts from reference TRBV9 and TRBJ2-1): DSGVTQTPKHLITATGQRVTLRCSPRSGDLSVYWYQQSLDQGLQFLIQYYNGEERAKGNILERFSAQQFPDLHSELNLSSLELGDSALYFCASSNWGGTLLGDEQFFGPGTRLTVL.

The CDR3 DNA follows: TGCGCCAGCAGCCCCAGGTTGGAACGGGGGTTAGGCTATGGCTACACCTTC. It yields the protein CASSPRLERGLGYGYTF. This chain links TRBV4-1 with TRBJ1-2; D may be TRBD1 (5 bases). The CDR3 sequence is 17 residues long. Trimming pared 4 bases from V and 4 bases from J, leaving 22 bases between. The germline V gene has CDR1 MGHRA and CDR2 YSYEKL.

The rearrangement uses TRBV5-1 and TRBJ2-1, with 9 positions matching TRBD2. Germline assignment: CDR1 SGHRS and CDR2 YFSETQ. CDR3 length: 16 residues. The V gene end was trimmed by 0 bases and the J gene end by 3 bases; junction bases not matched to a gene: 4. CDR3 protein: CASSLGTSASYNEQFF. The CDR3 nucleotides are TGCGCCAGCAGCTTGGGGACTAGCGCCAGCTACAATGAGCAGTTCTTC.

This chain joins TRBV5-1 and TRBJ2-1; 9 bases fit TRBD2. Trimming took 5 bases from V and 9 from J; bases not matched to a gene: 9. This CDR3 contains 14 residues. Germline V CDR1 and CDR2: SGHRS, YFSETQ. In DNA form, the CDR3 reads TGCGCCAGCAGTATGGTAGCGGGAGTCGGTGAGCAGTTCTTC. Encoded protein: CASSMVAGVGEQFF.